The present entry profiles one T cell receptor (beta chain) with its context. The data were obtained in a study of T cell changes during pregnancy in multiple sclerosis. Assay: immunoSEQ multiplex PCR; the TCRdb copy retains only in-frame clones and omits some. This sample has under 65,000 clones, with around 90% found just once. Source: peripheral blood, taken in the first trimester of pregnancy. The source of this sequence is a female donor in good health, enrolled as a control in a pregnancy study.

CDR3 nucleotide sequence: TGTGCCAGCAGGAGGCAGGGTAGCGGCAATGAGCAGTTCTTC. Encoded protein: CASRRQGSGNEQFF. This chain uses TRBV5-8 with TRBJ2-1; tentative D call: TRBD2 (6 bases). The germline gives CDR1 SGHTS, CDR2 YDEGEE. V lost 5 bases and J lost 6, with 15 bases in between. The CDR3 loop spans 14 amino acids.